One sample yielded the 24 T cell receptor beta chains listed below, sequenced in a study of shared clonotypes between healthy human individuals. Clones were sequenced by immunoSEQ multiplex PCR, and TCRdb holds only the in-frame ones, with some missing. This sample carries hundreds of thousands of clones, around 92% of them seen once, and the ten largest clones take about 24%. Terminally differentiated effector memory CD45RA+ cells were excluded by CCR7 positive selection of CD45RO-negative cells. Material: naive CD8+ T cells sorted from blood. These receptors all stem from a man aged 30 to 39 in good health.

The V and J genes are TRBV7-8 and TRBJ2-3; 12 bases agree with TRBD2. With V trimmed by 0 bases and J by 4 bases, 5 bases remained unmatched. The CDR3 contains 17 residues. The germline CDR1 and CDR2 sequences are SGHVS and FQNEAQ. The CDR3 reads CASSLALAGGRPDTQYF. CDR3 bases: TGTGCCAGCAGCTTAGCTCTAGCGGGAGGGAGACCAGATACGCAGTATTTT.

The CDR3 region has the DNA TGTGCCAGCCGGGGGAGGGAGAAGACTGAAGCTTTCTTT. Translating it yields CASRGREKTEAFF. V usage is TRBV2 and J usage is TRBJ1-1, with D possibly TRBD1 on 5 matching bases. There are 13 residues in the CDR3. V was shortened by 8 bases and J by 5 bases, with 15 bases between the two germline ends. The germline V gene encodes CDR1 SNHLY and CDR2 FYNNEI. The entire variable domain, with the rest obtained from reference TRBV2 and TRBJ1-1, is as follows: EPEVTQTPSHQVTQMGQEVILRCVPISNHLYFYWYRQILGQKVEFLVSFYNNEISEKSEIFDDQFSVERPDGSNFTLKIRSTKLEDSAMYFCASRGREKTEAFFGQGTRLTVV.

The J gene is TRBJ2-1, the V gene TRBV28; D remains ambiguous. Germline-derived CDR1 and CDR2 are MDHEN and SYDVKM. The CDR3 length is 14 residues. The germline V and J ends were trimmed by 7 bases and 0 bases, with 10 bases remaining between them. CDR3 bases: TGTGCCAGCACCGACACGACCTCCTACAATGAGCAGTTCTTC. Its translation: CASTDTTSYNEQFF.

This chain connects TRBV7-9 to TRBJ2-1; D possibly matches TRBD1 or TRBD2 (5 bases each). Germline-derived CDR1 and CDR2 are SEHNR and FQNEAQ (reference sequence). This CDR3 has 12 amino acids. Deletions cut 11 bases from V and 8 bases from J, with 16 bases between. The CDR3 sequence is CAGRGLGDEQFF. The CDR3 nucleotides read TGTGCCGGTCGGGGCTTAGGAGATGAGCAGTTCTTC.

V is TRBV27 and J is TRBJ1-1, with a tentative D call TRBD1 (5 bases). CDR3 size: 14 residues. Looked up from germline, CDR1 is MNHEY and CDR2 is SMNVEV (reference sequence). The V end lost 4 bases, the J end lost 6 bases, and 15 bases lay between the germline ends. The DNA for the CDR3 is TGTGCCAGCAGTTCAACCCAGGGTTGGGCTGAAGCTTTCTTT. Translating gives CASSSTQGWAEAFF.

In regard to this clone: This sample also contains other DNA sequences that code for the same CDR3. The J gene is TRBJ2-5, the V gene TRBV11-2; a possible D gene is TRBD2 (5 bases). The CDR3 sequence is 14 residues long. Trimming took 0 bases from V and 1 from J, leaving 6 bases between them. Per germline, CDR1 SGHAT and CDR2 FQNNGV. CDR3 residues: CASSLEGLQETQYF. The CDR3 DNA reads TGTGCCAGCAGCTTAGAAGGACTCCAAGAGACCCAGTACTTC.

This chain connects TRBV7-9 to TRBJ2-5, with D tentatively TRBD1 (6 bases). V lost 6 bases and J lost 2, with 13 bases in between. Germline V gene data show CDR1 as SEHNR and CDR2 as FQNEAQ (reference sequence). The CDR3 has 14 residues. The CDR3 loop is CASSPPGEQETQYF. CDR3 DNA: TGTGCCAGCAGTCCCCCAGGGGAGCAAGAGACCCAGTACTTC.

The V gene is TRBV27, the J gene TRBJ2-3; D is ambiguous. This CDR3 contains 13 residues. CDR1 and CDR2 from the germline V gene are MNHEY and SMNVEV (reference sequence). V lost 5 bases and J 1 base, leaving 7 bases between the germline ends. The CDR3 nucleotides are TGTGCCAGCAGTGCATTCCGCACAGATACGCAGTATTTT. Its protein product is CASSAFRTDTQYF.

The gene calls are TRBV7-9 and TRBJ1-2; D gene uncertain. The germline V gene has CDR1 SEHNR and CDR2 FQNEAQ (reference sequence). The germline V and J ends were trimmed by 0 bases and 3 bases, with 14 bases remaining between them. This CDR3 has 16 residues. The CDR3 DNA follows: TGTGCCAGCAGCTTAGCCATCCCCAGGACTGACTATGGCTACACCTTC. This encodes CASSLAIPRTDYGYTF.

This chain connects TRBV27 to TRBJ2-3; 9 bases match TRBD2. This CDR3 is 16 amino acids long. Trimming removed 0 bases from V and 6 bases from J; junction bases left unmatched: 7. The germline gives CDR1 MNHEY, CDR2 SMNVEV (reference sequence). The CDR3 loop reads CASSLSRAGGADTQYF. CDR3 sequence (DNA): TGTGCCAGCAGTTTATCGCGAGCGGGAGGTGCGGATACGCAGTATTTT.

The genes are TRBV7-9 and TRBJ2-3, with 7 bases aligning to TRBD2. Germline values: CDR1 SEHNR, CDR2 FQNEAQ (reference sequence). V trimming: 4 bases; J trimming: 14 bases; junction bases outside the gene matches: 12. The CDR3 consists of 13 residues. CDR3 in DNA: TGTGCCAGCAGCTCACCTACTAGCGCCCAGGGGTATTTT. This sequence encodes CASSSPTSAQGYF.

This chain connects TRBV7-8 to TRBJ1-1; D may be TRBD1 (6 bases). Trimming removed 3 bases from V and 0 bases from J, with 23 bases in between. CDR3 length equals 19 residues. Germline CDR1 is SGHVS and CDR2 is FQNEAQ. This chain's CDR3 is CASSFLRSKPGQMNTEAFF. CDR3 bases: TGTGCCAGCAGCTTCCTTAGAAGCAAACCGGGACAAATGAACACTGAAGCTTTCTTT.

This clone has a single count. The rearrangement joins TRBV19 to TRBJ2-1, with 8 bases lining up with TRBD2. The junction had 7 bases not matched to a gene; V was cut back by 7 bases and J by 2 bases. The CDR3 is 15 amino acids. CDR1 and CDR2 (germline): LNHDA, SQIVND (reference sequence). In nucleotides, the CDR3 is TGTGCCAGTAAATCCAGCGGGAGCCCCTACAATGAGCAGTTCTTC. This gives the protein CASKSSGSPYNEQFF.

J is TRBJ2-7 and V is TRBV30; tentatively, D is TRBD2 (6 bases). V was cut by 7 bases and J by 3 bases, with 13 bases left in between. The CDR3 runs 12 residues. Germline CDR1 is GTSNPN and CDR2 is SVGIG (reference sequence). The CDR3 protein is CASTGARYEQYF. The CDR3 DNA sequence: TGTGCCTCCACGGGAGCCCGCTACGAGCAGTACTTC.

This clone has just one count. This chain links TRBV6-1 with TRBJ2-7; TRBD2 might be the D (5 bases). The germline V and J ends were trimmed by 1 base and 7 bases, with 23 bases remaining between them. This CDR3 region has 17 residues. Germline CDR1 and CDR2: MNHNS and SASEGT. The CDR3 is CASSEVVVARGPLEQYF. The CDR3 DNA sequence: TGTGCCAGCAGTGAAGTGGTGGTAGCGCGAGGCCCCTTGGAGCAGTACTTC.

This sequence joins TRBV7-9 and TRBJ2-7; D is undetermined. The germline V gene encodes CDR1 SEHNR and CDR2 FQNEAQ (reference sequence). This CDR3 has 13 amino acids. Trimming took 5 bases from V and 2 from J, leaving 10 bases between them. The CDR3: CASSKDPPYEQYF. As DNA, the CDR3 is TGTGCCAGCAGCAAGGACCCCCCCTACGAGCAGTACTTC.

The chain uses TRBV28 and TRBJ1-2, with D possibly matching TRBD1 (6 bases). Trimming took 8 bases from V and 5 from J, leaving 15 bases between them. The germline CDR1 and CDR2 sequences are MDHEN and SYDVKM. The CDR3 totals 13 residues. The CDR3 DNA sequence: TGTGCCAGCCGGGACATATTACTATATGGCTACACCTTC. This translates into CASRDILLYGYTF.

V and J are TRBV6-5 and TRBJ1-5; D gene uncertain. The CDR3 is 14 amino acids. Germline loops: CDR1 MNHEY, CDR2 SVGAGI. Trimming removed 2 bases from V and 5 bases from J, with 10 bases in between. As DNA, the CDR3 is TGTGCCAGCAGTTACCGGGCAGAACATCAGCCCCAGCATTTT. Translation gives CASSYRAEHQPQHF.

This clone has only one observation. The chain recombines TRBV9 with TRBJ1-1, with 11 bases identical to TRBD1. The CDR3 consists of 16 residues. V was pared by 4 bases and J by 1 base, with 6 bases of the junction left unmatched. Germline V gene sequence: CDR1 SGDLS, CDR2 YYNGEE. This CDR3 reads CASSPGTGGTNTEAFF. CDR3 nucleotide sequence: TGTGCCAGCAGCCCCGGGACAGGGGGGACGAACACTGAAGCTTTCTTT.

The genes are TRBV28 and TRBJ2-1, with 7 bases identical to TRBD2. With 5 bases clipped from V and 4 bases from J, the junction kept 11 bases outside the gene matches. From germline, CDR1 is MDHEN and CDR2 SYDVKM. CDR3 length equals 16 residues. CDR3 DNA: TGTGCCAGCAGTATGCGAACTAGCGCAGAATACAATGAGCAGTTCTTC. This gives the protein CASSMRTSAEYNEQFF.

The chain recombines TRBV6-5 with TRBJ1-1; maybe TRBD1 (5 bases). Germline-derived CDR1 and CDR2 are MNHEY and SVGAGI. Trimming took off 6 bases at V and 4 bases at J, with 12 bases between the two ends. The CDR3 spans 13 residues. CDR3 DNA sequence: TGTGCCAGCAGCCCTACAGGTCTCACTGAAGCTTTCTTT. Residues: CASSPTGLTEAFF.

This clone was found once. This chain links TRBV28 with TRBJ2-7, with 14 bases aligning to TRBD2. Germline V CDR1 and CDR2: MDHEN, SYDVKM. V lost 6 bases to trimming and J lost 0 bases; unmatched junction nucleotides: 7. CDR3 length: 17 amino acids. The CDR3 nucleotides read TGTGCCAGCAGCCCAACTGGGACTAGCGGGAGCTCCTACGAGCAGTACTTC. Encoded protein: CASSPTGTSGSSYEQYF.

This chain uses TRBV6-5 with TRBJ2-7; 11 bases are shared with TRBD2. The CDR3 runs 14 residues. Trimming removed 5 bases from V and 3 bases from J; junction bases left unmatched: 3. Germline values: CDR1 MNHEY, CDR2 SVGAGI. The chain's CDR3 is CASSVLAGGYEQYF. The CDR3 nucleotides are TGTGCCAGCAGTGTCCTAGCGGGAGGCTACGAGCAGTACTTC.

The chain joins TRBV5-1 to TRBJ2-2, with 15 bases identical to TRBD2. The CDR3 has 20 amino acids. Germline V gene data show CDR1 as SGHRS and CDR2 as YFSETQ. V trimming: 3 bases; J trimming: 5 bases; junction bases outside the gene matches: 14. CDR3: CASSSRRTSGRALVTGELFF. In DNA, the CDR3 is TGCGCCAGCAGCTCCCGTCGGACTAGCGGGAGGGCCTTGGTTACCGGGGAGCTGTTTTTT.